These 27 T cell receptor beta chains were sequenced from one sample in a study of radiation and T cells in renal cell carcinoma. Stated time point: baseline pretreatment blood. Treatment here: 15 Gy SBRT to primary tumor, nephrectomy 4 weeks later. TCRdb's table, derived via immunoSEQ multiplex PCR, lists solely in-frame clones and lacks some. The sample lists over 120,000 clones, more than 70% seen once, with approximately 12% in the top ten. This sample comprised blood, obtained from a patient whose treatment included radiotherapy and nephrectomy. The receptors were gathered from a woman aged 45-60 years with renal cell carcinoma.

Remarks on this clone: Distinct nucleotide sequences in the sample also encode this CDR3. CDR3 sequence: CASSPTGYEQYF. Written as DNA, the CDR3 is TGTGCCAGCAGCCCTACAGGCTACGAGCAGTACTTC. The genes are TRBV7-9 and TRBJ2-7; tentatively, D is TRBD1 (5 bases). The V and J ends lost 5 bases and 3 bases respectively, with 8 bases between them. This CDR3 is 12 amino acids long. CDR1 and CDR2 (germline): SEHNR, FQNEAQ (reference sequence).

This clone has a single count. The CDR3 sequence: CSVQRVTDTQYF. The CDR3 nucleotides are TGCAGCGTTCAAAGGGTCACAGATACGCAGTATTTT. The chain recombines TRBV29-1 with TRBJ2-3; D ambiguous. The V end lost 5 bases, the J end lost 2 bases, and 8 bases lay between the germline ends. Germline CDR1 and CDR2: SQVTM and ANQGSEA. The CDR3 totals 12 residues.

For the CDR3, the DNA is TGTGCCAGCAGCACCCTTTCGGGGAACACCGGGGAGCTGTTTTTT. It is translated as CASSTLSGNTGELFF. The chain has TRBV11-3 and TRBJ2-2; unclear D gene. The length of the CDR3 is 15 residues. Trimming cost V 5 bases and J 1 base, with 11 bases left between them. Germline CDR1 is SGHNT and CDR2 is YENEEA.

This sequence joins TRBV7-6 and TRBJ1-2; D is unclear. The CDR3 is 13 residues long. CDR1 is SGHVS, CDR2 FNYEAQ, per germline. The V end was cut by 1 base, the J end by 2 bases, with 5 bases between. The CDR3 region has the DNA TGTGCCAGCAGCTTAGGGATAAACTATGGCTACACCTTC. Translated: CASSLGINYGYTF.

This clone was detected only once. The genes are TRBV9 and TRBJ2-5; D is possibly TRBD2 (6 bases). Germline-derived CDR1 and CDR2 are SGDLS and YYNGEE. The CDR3 has 16 amino acids. The V end lost 0 bases, the J end lost 2 bases, and 14 bases lay between the germline ends. CDR3 DNA sequence: TGTGCCAGCAGCGTAGGGGAGGTGTGGGGACAAGAGACCCAGTACTTC. It encodes CASSVGEVWGQETQYF.

Comments on this clone: This same CDR3 is encoded by further DNA sequences in the sample. This sequence joins TRBV7-9 and TRBJ2-7, with a possible D match to TRBD1 (6 bases). Germline assignment: CDR1 SEHNR and CDR2 FQNEAQ (reference sequence). The germline V and J ends were trimmed by 4 bases and 4 bases, with 8 bases remaining between them. The CDR3 sequence is 12 residues long. CDR3 DNA: TGTGCCAGCAGCTCAACAGGGTACGAGCAGTACTTC. This encodes CASSSTGYEQYF.

This clone showed up just once. V and J are TRBV2 and TRBJ2-3; TRBD2 matches at 7 bases. This CDR3 is 15 amino acids long. V trimming: 6 bases; J trimming: 4 bases; junction bases outside the gene matches: 10. Per the germline V gene, CDR1 is SNHLY and CDR2 is FYNNEI. The CDR3 protein is CASRRLASTPDTQYF. In nucleotides, the CDR3 is TGTGCCAGCAGACGACTAGCATCGACCCCAGATACGCAGTATTTT.

This clone was seen a few times. In DNA, the CDR3 is TGCGCCAGCAGTCCCTCTATTAGCAATCAGCCCCAGCATTTT. Encoded protein: CASSPSISNQPQHF. The chain is built from TRBV10-2 and TRBJ1-5; D gene ambiguous. CDR1 and CDR2 from the germline V gene are WSHSY and SAAADI. The CDR3 totals 14 residues. The ends were cut back, 5 bases at V and 0 bases at J, with 8 bases in the middle.

The chain uses TRBV6-5 and TRBJ1-4; D perhaps matches TRBD1 (6 bases). V was cut by 7 bases and J by 8 bases, with 17 bases left in between. The CDR3 is 14 residues long. CDR1 is MNHEY and CDR2 is SVGAGI in the germline V gene. CDR3 sequence reads: CASKAGIRGEKLFF. The DNA of the CDR3 is TGTGCCAGCAAAGCGGGTATAAGGGGGGAAAAACTGTTTTTT.

This chain uses TRBV4-1 with TRBJ2-3; D is undetermined. CDR3 length: 13 residues. V lost 4 bases and J lost 2, with 7 bases in between. Per the germline V gene, CDR1 is MGHRA and CDR2 is YSYEKL. CDR3 coding DNA: TGCGCCAGCAGCCCTGACAACACAGATACGCAGTATTTT. Its protein is CASSPDNTDTQYF.

The sample holds a few counts of this clone. The rearrangement uses TRBV18 and TRBJ2-7, with D hard to call. The CDR3 is made up of 14 amino acids. Per the germline V gene, CDR1 is KGHSH and CDR2 is LQKENI. V shed 0 bases and J shed 3 bases, with 9 bases lying between them. The CDR3 DNA reads TGTGCCAGCTCACCACCAAATTCTTACTACGAGCAGTACTTC. It specifies CASSPPNSYYEQYF.

This clone was counted a single time. V is TRBV29-1 and J is TRBJ2-5; D is undetermined. Germline V CDR1 and CDR2: SQVTM, ANQGSEA. Trimming stripped 4 bases from V and 0 bases from J, with 12 bases between. CDR3 length: 14 amino acids. The CDR3 sequence is CSVGRFGYQETQYF. The CDR3 region has the DNA TGCAGCGTTGGACGGTTTGGGTACCAAGAGACCCAGTACTTC.

The V gene is TRBV19, the J gene TRBJ1-2; 10 nucleotides line up with TRBD1. Germline V CDR1 and CDR2: LNHDA, SQIVND (reference sequence). This CDR3 has 13 residues. Germline trimming cut 4 bases from V and 4 bases from J; bases unmatched to any gene: 0. In DNA form, the CDR3 reads TGTGCCAGTAGTAGGGACAGGGGCTATGGCTACACCTTC. Encoded protein: CASSRDRGYGYTF.

A few counts support this clone. The V and J genes are TRBV2 and TRBJ1-6; tentatively, D is TRBD1 (5 bases). Germline assignment: CDR1 SNHLY and CDR2 FYNNEI. This CDR3 comprises 14 residues. The V and J ends lost 6 bases and 5 bases respectively, with 11 bases between them. The CDR3 region has the DNA TGTGCCAGCAGCTGGGGACGGAATAATTCACCCCTCCACTTT. It specifies CASSWGRNNSPLHF.

J is TRBJ1-5 and V is TRBV7-9; no definite D call. V lost 5 bases and J 8 bases, leaving 13 bases between the germline ends. CDR1 and CDR2 (germline): SEHNR, FQNEAQ (reference sequence). CDR3 length: 13 amino acids. The CDR3 DNA reads TGTGCCAGCAGCCCCGTGGGTGCAGAGCCCCAGCATTTT. Translating it yields CASSPVGAEPQHF.

This clone was recorded only once. The genes are TRBV19 and TRBJ1-1; 8 bases agree with TRBD1. The CDR3 totals 15 residues. Losses at the gene ends were 8 bases for V and 6 bases for J; bases not matched to a gene: 14. Germline values: CDR1 LNHDA, CDR2 SQIVND (reference sequence). CDR3 region: CASCDRGRKVPEAFF. For the CDR3, the DNA is TGTGCCAGTTGTGACAGGGGAAGAAAGGTACCTGAAGCTTTCTTT. Full variable domain (missing parts from reference TRBV19 and TRBJ1-1): DGGITQSPKYLFRKEGQNVTLSCEQNLNHDAMYWYRQDPGQGLRLIYYSQIVNDFQKGDIAEGYSVSREKKESFPLTVTSAQKNPTAFYLCASCDRGRKVPEAFFGQGTRLTVV.

CDR3 DNA sequence: TGCGCCAGCAGCCAAGAATCTGAAGCTTTCTTT. Protein sequence: CASSQESEAFF. The J gene is TRBJ1-1, the V gene TRBV4-1; no clear D gene. The V gene's germline CDR1 is MGHRA and CDR2 YSYEKL. V was shortened by 0 bases and J by 6 bases, with 2 bases between the two germline ends. This CDR3 is 11 amino acids long.

The chain combines TRBV7-2 with TRBJ2-1; no clear D gene. Germline V gene sequence: CDR1 SGHTA, CDR2 FQGNSA. CDR3 size: 15 residues. Trimming took 1 base from V and 5 from J, leaving 12 bases between them. CDR3 sequence reads: CASSLGGSLDNEQFF. CDR3 in DNA: TGTGCCAGCAGCTTAGGAGGTAGTTTAGACAATGAGCAGTTCTTC.

The rearrangement joins TRBV5-6 to TRBJ2-7; 8 positions match TRBD1. Germline CDR1 reads SGHDT; CDR2 reads YYEEEE. This CDR3 has 15 residues. V shed 4 bases, J shed 6 bases, and the junction held 12 bases outside the gene matches. The CDR3 reads CASSRGTGRLAEQYF. The CDR3 DNA follows: TGTGCCAGCAGCCGTGGGACAGGAAGGTTAGCCGAGCAGTACTTC. The full variable domain, completed using reference TRBV5-6 and TRBJ2-7, is DAGVTQSPTHLIKTRGQQVTLRCSPKSGHDTVSWYQQALGQGPQFIFQYYEEEERQRGNFPDRFSGHQFPNYSSELNVNALLLGDSALYLCASSRGTGRLAEQYFGPGTRLTVT.

V and J are TRBV6-5 and TRBJ2-2; D ambiguous. V lost 6 bases and J 3 bases, leaving 8 bases between the germline ends. In germline, CDR1 is MNHEY, CDR2 SVGAGI. This CDR3 has 13 residues. The chain's CDR3 is CASRLQDTGELFF. The CDR3 DNA reads TGTGCCAGCAGACTTCAAGACACCGGGGAGCTGTTTTTT.

The chain carries TRBV7-2 and TRBJ2-5, with 8 bases that match TRBD2. The CDR3 is 18 residues long. The germline gives CDR1 SGHTA, CDR2 FQGNSA. V shed 6 bases and J 4 bases; nucleotides not matched to a gene: 19. CDR3 protein: CASSFRGSHRAGGETQYF. CDR3 DNA: TGTGCCAGCAGTTTCCGGGGATCCCATCGGGCGGGGGGAGAGACCCAGTACTTC.

The chain recombines TRBV30 with TRBJ2-1; D remains ambiguous. The germline gives CDR1 GTSNPN, CDR2 SVGIG (reference sequence). The CDR3 is 12 residues long. Trimming left V 1 base short and J 4 bases short, with 5 bases between. The CDR3 nucleotides are TGTGCCTGGAGTGCGCTGTACAATGAGCAGTTCTTC. Amino acid sequence: CAWSALYNEQFF. Full variable domain (missing parts from reference TRBV30 and TRBJ2-1): SQTIHQWPATLVQPVGSPLSLECTVEGTSNPNLYWYRQAAGRGLQLLFYSVGIGQISSEVPQNLSASRPQDRQFILSSKKLLLSDSGFYLCAWSALYNEQFFGPGTRLTVL.

The genes are TRBV5-1 and TRBJ1-6; no clear D. This CDR3 contains 15 residues. The V end was cut by 3 bases, the J end by 1 base, with 8 bases between. Per the germline V gene, CDR1 is SGHRS and CDR2 is YFSETQ. CDR3 amino acids: CASSSADSYNSPLHF. In nucleotides, the CDR3 is TGCGCCAGCAGCTCGGCAGATTCCTATAATTCACCCCTCCACTTT.

The gene calls are TRBV19 and TRBJ2-6; the D gene is possibly TRBD1 (5 bases). V shed 8 bases and J shed 2 bases, with 13 bases lying between them. The CDR3 is made up of 15 amino acids. The germline CDR1 and CDR2 sequences are LNHDA and SQIVND (reference sequence). The DNA of the CDR3 is TGTGCCAGTGTTCTCCAGGGTGCTGGGGCCAACGTCCTGACTTTC. It codes for CASVLQGAGANVLTF.

The chain has TRBV27 and TRBJ2-4; D is undetermined. V was cut by 0 bases and J by 1 base, with 10 bases left in between. This CDR3 region has 16 residues. The germline V gene has CDR1 MNHEY and CDR2 SMNVEV (reference sequence). The CDR3 spells CASSLSAPWAKNIQYF. The CDR3 bases are TGTGCCAGCAGTTTATCCGCCCCTTGGGCCAAAAACATTCAGTACTTC.

The chain uses TRBV5-1 and TRBJ2-7; 9 nucleotides align to TRBD2. Germline CDR1 SGHRS, CDR2 YFSETQ. J was trimmed by 0 bases and V by 0 bases; bases with no gene match: 10. The CDR3 runs to 18 residues. In DNA, the CDR3 is TGCGCCAGCAGCTTGGCTACCAGCGGGGGGCCTCGCTCCTACGAGCAGTACTTC. It yields the protein CASSLATSGGPRSYEQYF.

This clone was seen only once. This chain uses TRBV2 with TRBJ2-1; tentatively, D is TRBD2 (5 bases). V was shortened by 4 bases and J by 7 bases, with 8 bases between the two germline ends. CDR1 is SNHLY, CDR2 FYNNEI, per germline. The length of the CDR3 is 12 residues. CDR3 coding DNA: TGTGCCAGCAGTGGTAGGAGGAATGAGCAGTTCTTC. It encodes CASSGRRNEQFF.